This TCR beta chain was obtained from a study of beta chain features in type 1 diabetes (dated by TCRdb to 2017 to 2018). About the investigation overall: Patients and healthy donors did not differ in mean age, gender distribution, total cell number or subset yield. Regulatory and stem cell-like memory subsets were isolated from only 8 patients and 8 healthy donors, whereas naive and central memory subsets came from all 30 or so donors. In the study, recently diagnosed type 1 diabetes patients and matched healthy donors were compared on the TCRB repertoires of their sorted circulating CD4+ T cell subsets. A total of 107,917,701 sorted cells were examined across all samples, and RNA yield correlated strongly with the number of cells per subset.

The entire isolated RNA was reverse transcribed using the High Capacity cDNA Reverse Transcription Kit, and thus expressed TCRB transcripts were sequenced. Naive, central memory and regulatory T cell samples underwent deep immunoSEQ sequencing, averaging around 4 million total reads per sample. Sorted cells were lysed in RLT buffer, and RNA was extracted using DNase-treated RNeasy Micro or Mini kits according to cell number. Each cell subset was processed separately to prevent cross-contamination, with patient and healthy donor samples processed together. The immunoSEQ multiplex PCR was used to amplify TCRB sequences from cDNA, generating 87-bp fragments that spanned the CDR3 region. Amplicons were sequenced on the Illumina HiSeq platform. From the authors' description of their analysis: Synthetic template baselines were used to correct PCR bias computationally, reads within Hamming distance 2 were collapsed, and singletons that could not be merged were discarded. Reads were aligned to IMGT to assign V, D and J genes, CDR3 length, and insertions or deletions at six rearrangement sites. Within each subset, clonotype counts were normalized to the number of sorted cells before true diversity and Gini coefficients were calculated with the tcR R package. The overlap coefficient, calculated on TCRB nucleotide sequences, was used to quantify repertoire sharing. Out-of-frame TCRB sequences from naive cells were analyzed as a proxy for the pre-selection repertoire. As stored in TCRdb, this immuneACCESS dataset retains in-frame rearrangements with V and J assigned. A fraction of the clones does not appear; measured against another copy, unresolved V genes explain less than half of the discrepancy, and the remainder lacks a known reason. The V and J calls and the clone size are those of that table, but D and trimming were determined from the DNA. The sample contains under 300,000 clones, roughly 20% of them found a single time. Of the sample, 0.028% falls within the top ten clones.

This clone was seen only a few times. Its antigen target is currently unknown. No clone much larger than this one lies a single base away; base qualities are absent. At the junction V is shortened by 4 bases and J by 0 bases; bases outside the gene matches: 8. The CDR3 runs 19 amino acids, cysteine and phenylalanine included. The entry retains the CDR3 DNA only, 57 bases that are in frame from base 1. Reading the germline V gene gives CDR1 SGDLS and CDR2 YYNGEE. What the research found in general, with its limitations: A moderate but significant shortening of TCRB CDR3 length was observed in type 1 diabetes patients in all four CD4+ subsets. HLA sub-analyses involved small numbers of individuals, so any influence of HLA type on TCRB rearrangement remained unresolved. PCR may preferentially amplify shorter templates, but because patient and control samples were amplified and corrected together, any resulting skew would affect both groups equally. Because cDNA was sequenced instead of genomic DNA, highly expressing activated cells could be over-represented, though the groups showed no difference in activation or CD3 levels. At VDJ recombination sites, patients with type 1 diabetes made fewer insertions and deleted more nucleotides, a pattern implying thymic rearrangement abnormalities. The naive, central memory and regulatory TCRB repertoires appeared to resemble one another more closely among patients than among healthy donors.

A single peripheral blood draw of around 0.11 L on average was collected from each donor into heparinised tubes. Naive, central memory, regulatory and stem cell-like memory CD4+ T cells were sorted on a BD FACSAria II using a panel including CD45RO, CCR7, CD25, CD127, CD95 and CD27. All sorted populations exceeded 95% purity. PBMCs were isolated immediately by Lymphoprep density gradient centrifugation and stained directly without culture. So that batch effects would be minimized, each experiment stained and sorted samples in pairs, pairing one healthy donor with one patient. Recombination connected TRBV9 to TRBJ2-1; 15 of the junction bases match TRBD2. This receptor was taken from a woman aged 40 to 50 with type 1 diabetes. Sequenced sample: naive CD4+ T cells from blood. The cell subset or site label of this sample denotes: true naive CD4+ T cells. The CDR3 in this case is CASSPRGLAGGGSYNEQFF. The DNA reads TGTGCCAGCAGCCCTAGGGGACTAGCGGGGGGAGGCTCCTACAATGAGCAGTTCTTC.